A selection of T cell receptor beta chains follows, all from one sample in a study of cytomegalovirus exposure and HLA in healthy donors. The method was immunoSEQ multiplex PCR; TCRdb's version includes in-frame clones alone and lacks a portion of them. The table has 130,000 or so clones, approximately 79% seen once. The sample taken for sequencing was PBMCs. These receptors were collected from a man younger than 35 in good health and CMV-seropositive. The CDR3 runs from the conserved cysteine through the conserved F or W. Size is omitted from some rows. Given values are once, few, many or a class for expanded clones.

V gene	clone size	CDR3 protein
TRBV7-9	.	CASRRQGLVYEQFF
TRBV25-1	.	CASSEIRDLNEQFF
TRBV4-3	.	CASSQLLDRNYGYTF
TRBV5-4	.	CASSSMGGRQPQHF
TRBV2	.	CASSDVGRGMGSTDTQYF
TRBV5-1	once	CASSFQGGTEAFF
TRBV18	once	CASSGTSGGATEQYF
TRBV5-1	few	CASSIRTGGYEQYF
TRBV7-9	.	CASSLDLNGELFF
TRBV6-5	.	CASSYSRGNTIYF
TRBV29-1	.	CSVGFAGAGEKLFF
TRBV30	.	CAWRPSGYRLYGYTF
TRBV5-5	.	CASSLNSNRLFF
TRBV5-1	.	CASSHGQGYEQYF
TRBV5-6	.	CASSYWKGGLYEQYF
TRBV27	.	CATQRVGTNYNEQFF
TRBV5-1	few	CASLTRRGNEQYF
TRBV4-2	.	CASSQTPDTNTGELFF
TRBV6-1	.	CASSEQEVQPQHF
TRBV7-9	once	CASTPGGLAKNIQYF
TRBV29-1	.	CSGTGTGNEQYF
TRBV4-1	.	CASSLGGEKLFF
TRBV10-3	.	CAISESLAPDTQYF
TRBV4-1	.	CASSQGPLSGGLGEQYF
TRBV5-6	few	CASSQPGQGDGANVLTF
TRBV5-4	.	CASSLGLDEQYF
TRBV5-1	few	CASSQGRTGGNTEAFF
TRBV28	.	CASSSASRVVNTEAFF
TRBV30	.	CAWSKEAGNGNEQFF
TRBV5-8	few	CASSFWAASYEQYF
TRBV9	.	CASSPQTGGYTEAFF